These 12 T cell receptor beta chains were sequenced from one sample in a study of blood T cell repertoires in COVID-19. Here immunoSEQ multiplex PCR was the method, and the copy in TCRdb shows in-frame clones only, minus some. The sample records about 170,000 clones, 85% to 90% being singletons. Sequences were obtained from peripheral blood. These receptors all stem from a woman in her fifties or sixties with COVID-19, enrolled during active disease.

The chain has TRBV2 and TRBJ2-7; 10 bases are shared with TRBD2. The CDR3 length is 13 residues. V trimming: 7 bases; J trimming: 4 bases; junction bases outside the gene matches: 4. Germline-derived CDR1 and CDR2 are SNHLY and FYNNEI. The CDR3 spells CASKASGSYEQYF. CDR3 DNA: TGTGCCAGCAAGGCTAGCGGGAGTTACGAGCAGTACTTC.

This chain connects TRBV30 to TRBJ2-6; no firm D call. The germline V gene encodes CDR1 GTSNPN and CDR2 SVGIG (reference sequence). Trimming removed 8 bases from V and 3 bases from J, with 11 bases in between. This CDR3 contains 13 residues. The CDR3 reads CASPSGGANVLTF. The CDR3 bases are TGTGCCAGCCCCTCGGGTGGGGCCAACGTCCTGACTTTC.

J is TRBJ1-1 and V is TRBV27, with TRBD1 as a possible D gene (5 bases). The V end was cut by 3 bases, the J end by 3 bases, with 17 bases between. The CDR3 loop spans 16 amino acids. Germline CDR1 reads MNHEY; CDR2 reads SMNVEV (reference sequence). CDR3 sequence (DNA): TGTGCCAGCAGTTTCCACGGGCGGGGGGTGGACACTGAAGCTTTCTTT. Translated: CASSFHGRGVDTEAFF.

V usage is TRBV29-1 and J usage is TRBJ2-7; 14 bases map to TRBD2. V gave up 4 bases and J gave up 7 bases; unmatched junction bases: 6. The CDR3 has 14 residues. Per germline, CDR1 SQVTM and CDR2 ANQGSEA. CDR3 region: CSVGLAGGSREQYF. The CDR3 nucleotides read TGCAGCGTTGGACTAGCGGGAGGGTCTCGGGAGCAGTACTTC.

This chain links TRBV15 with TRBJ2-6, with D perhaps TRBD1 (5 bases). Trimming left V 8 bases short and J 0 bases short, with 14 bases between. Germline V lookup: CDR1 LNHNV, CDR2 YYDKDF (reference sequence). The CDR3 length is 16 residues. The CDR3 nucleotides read TGTGCCACCTACAGGACGCTGAGCTCTGGGGCCAACGTCCTGACTTTC. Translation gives CATYRTLSSGANVLTF.

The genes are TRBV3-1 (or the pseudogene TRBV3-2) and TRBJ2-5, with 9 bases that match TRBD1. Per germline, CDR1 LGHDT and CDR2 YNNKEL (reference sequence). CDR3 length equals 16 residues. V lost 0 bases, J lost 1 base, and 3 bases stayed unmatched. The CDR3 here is CASSQDRTGAQETQYF. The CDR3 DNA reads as TGTGCCAGCAGCCAAGATCGGACAGGGGCCCAAGAGACCCAGTACTTC.

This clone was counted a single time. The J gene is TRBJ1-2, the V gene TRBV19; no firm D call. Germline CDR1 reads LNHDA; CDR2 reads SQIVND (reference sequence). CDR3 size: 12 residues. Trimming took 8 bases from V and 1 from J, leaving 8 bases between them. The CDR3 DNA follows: TGTGCCAGTCAATCAGTTAACTATGGCTACACCTTC. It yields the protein CASQSVNYGYTF. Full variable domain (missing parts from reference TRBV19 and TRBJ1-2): DGGITQSPKYLFRKEGQNVTLSCEQNLNHDAMYWYRQDPGQGLRLIYYSQIVNDFQKGDIAEGYSVSREKKESFPLTVTSAQKNPTAFYLCASQSVNYGYTFGSGTRLTVV.

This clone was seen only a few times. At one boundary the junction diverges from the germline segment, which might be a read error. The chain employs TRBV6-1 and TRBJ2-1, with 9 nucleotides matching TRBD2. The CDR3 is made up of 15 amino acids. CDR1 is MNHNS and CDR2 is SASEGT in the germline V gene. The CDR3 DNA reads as TGTGCCAGCAGTAAAGCGGGAGGAATCTACAATGAGCAGTTCTTC. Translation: CASSKAGGIYNEQFF.

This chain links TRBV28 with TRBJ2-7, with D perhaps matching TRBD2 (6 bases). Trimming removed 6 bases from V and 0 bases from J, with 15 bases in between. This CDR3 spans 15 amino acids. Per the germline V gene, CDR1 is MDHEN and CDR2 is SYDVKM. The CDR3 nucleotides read TGTGCCAGCAGGTATGGGGGGTCGAGCTCCTACGAGCAGTACTTC. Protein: CASRYGGSSSYEQYF.

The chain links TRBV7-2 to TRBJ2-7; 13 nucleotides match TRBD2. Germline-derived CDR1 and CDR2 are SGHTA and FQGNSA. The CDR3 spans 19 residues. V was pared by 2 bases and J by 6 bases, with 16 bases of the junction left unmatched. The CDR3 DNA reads TGTGCCAGCAGCTTATTGGGACAAGGGACTAGCGGGAATCTCCTCGAGCAGTACTTC. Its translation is CASSLLGQGTSGNLLEQYF.

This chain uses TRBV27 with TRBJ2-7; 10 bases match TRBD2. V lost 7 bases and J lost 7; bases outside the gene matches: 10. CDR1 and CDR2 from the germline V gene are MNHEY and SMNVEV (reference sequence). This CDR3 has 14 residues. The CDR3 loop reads CASTQFLAGAEQYF. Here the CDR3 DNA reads TGTGCCAGCACCCAGTTCCTAGCGGGAGCGGAGCAGTACTTC.

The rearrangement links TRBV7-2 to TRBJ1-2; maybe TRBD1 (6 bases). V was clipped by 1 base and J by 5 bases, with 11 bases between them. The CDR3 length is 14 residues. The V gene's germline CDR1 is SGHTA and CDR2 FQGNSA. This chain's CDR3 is CASSLDPGVYGYTF. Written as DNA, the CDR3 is TGTGCCAGCAGCTTAGACCCAGGGGTTTATGGCTACACCTTC.